This TCR beta chain derives from a study of identical twins (dated by TCRdb to the mid-2010s). A note on the overall study: To test whether fetal clonotypes persist, this study deep-sequenced TCR alpha and beta repertoires from monozygotic twins, from unrelated adults of various ages, and from cord blood. To rule out contamination, the twin experiments were replicated at different times with different library preparation protocols.

Relative to germline, V is 0 bases shorter and J is 5 bases shorter, with 8 bases between their ends. CDR1 and CDR2 (MNHEY, SVGAGI) derive from the germline V gene. Measured from the cysteine to the phenylalanine, the CDR3 is 14 residues long. Only the CDR3 region is kept as DNA, spanning 42 bases read in frame from base 1. The library was generated by 5' RACE. The run used an Illumina HiSeq 2000. A universal primer binding site was added through template switching, and the final cDNA carried a unique molecular identifier so that TCR cDNA molecules could be counted accurately. Specific primers in the conserved constant-segment region were used to synthesize first-strand cDNA for the TCR alpha and beta chains. To control for contamination, each cDNA library was double barcoded with a SMART-Mk sample barcode plus Illumina barcodes. TruSeq adapter sequences along with Illumina sample barcodes were introduced in two successive PCR steps. Sequencing of the TCR alpha and beta cDNA libraries was done on the Illumina HiSeq platform using custom primers. On the study's bioinformatics: Unique molecular identifiers were extracted from raw reads with MiGEC, and CDR3 positions were determined with MiXCR. Recombination models were inferred per individual with the repgenHMM and IGoR tools using an EM algorithm. The analysis of shared clonotypes was done with the tcR package in R, with sharing normalized by the product of cloneset sizes. Out-of-frame nonproductive sequences were analyzed to study raw recombination free of thymic and clonal selection effects. TCRdb's own reprocessing of the public reads used fastp at Q25 and MiXCR and kept productive beta chains. Merged by CDR3 protein, the rows form single entries marked with the most common genes and DNA. The authors' filters were not applied to this entry. In this sample the table shows some 600,000 distinct CDR3 sequences, about 7.1% of which occur a single time. 1.5% to 2% of the sample goes to the ten largest clones.

Every donor was a healthy Caucasian. The twin cohort consisted of three pairs of female monozygotic twins, all aged about 18 to 30 years. Peripheral blood mononuclear cells were used as the source from which RNA for TCR libraries was isolated. Only a few counts were recorded for this clonotype. Its antigen is unknown. Per-nucleotide qualities are absent, and no much larger clonotype sits a single base away. What the authors observed across the whole study: Conclusions relied on cross-sectional statistical analysis, since the same donors could not be followed over many years. Fewer insertions were carried by abundant cord blood beta clonotypes; a weaker similar trend was observed in young adult naive repertoires, while no such trend was observed in memory repertoires. The excess sharing between twins in beta out-of-frame sequences was weaker because fewer shared sequences reduced the signal-to-noise ratio. In monozygotic twins, out-of-frame TCR alpha sharing was systematically underestimated by recombination models, although the models agreed with sharing between unrelated individuals. Compared with coincidental sharing between unrelated individuals, an excess of low generation-probability sequences was observed among out-of-frame TCR alpha sequences shared between twins. Invariant T cells such as MAIT and iNKT could partly confound zero-insertion analyses, though diverse VJ usage argued against this for most clonotypes.

These sequences were also reported in another study, on yellow fever vaccine responses in identical twins. That second publication adds: The T cell response to vaccination in identical twins was reported by the authors to appear partly convergent and partly personalized. In identical twins, the study followed T cell clones that responded to the vaccine with precision.

Sequencing was performed on PBMCs. The source of this sequence is a woman between 18 and 29 years old in good health. The rearranged segments are TRBV6-5 and TRBJ2-1; TRBD1 is a possible D gene, resting on 5 matching bases. The nucleotide sequence reads as follows: TGTGCCAGCAGTTACTCTGGCAGGGACAATGAGCAGTTCTTC. This codes for CASSYSGRDNEQFF.